What follows is one T cell receptor (beta chain) and its context. This record comes from a study of blood T cell repertoires in COVID-19. Germline assignment: CDR1 SGHRS and CDR2 YFSETQ. Trimming stripped 0 bases from V and 3 bases from J, with 10 bases between. CDR3 length equals 15 residues. Only in-frame clones appear in the TCRdb table, and some are missing; sequencing was by immunoSEQ multiplex PCR. The table shows 300,000 or so clones, with 89% occurring only once. V is TRBV5-1 and J is TRBJ2-4, with D maybe TRBD1 (6 bases). The sample was peripheral blood. The receptor comes from a man younger than 30 who had recovered from COVID-19. Written as DNA, the CDR3 is TGCGCCAGCAGCTTGGACAGGGTCAGCAAAAACATTCAGTACTTC. This encodes CASSLDRVSKNIQYF.